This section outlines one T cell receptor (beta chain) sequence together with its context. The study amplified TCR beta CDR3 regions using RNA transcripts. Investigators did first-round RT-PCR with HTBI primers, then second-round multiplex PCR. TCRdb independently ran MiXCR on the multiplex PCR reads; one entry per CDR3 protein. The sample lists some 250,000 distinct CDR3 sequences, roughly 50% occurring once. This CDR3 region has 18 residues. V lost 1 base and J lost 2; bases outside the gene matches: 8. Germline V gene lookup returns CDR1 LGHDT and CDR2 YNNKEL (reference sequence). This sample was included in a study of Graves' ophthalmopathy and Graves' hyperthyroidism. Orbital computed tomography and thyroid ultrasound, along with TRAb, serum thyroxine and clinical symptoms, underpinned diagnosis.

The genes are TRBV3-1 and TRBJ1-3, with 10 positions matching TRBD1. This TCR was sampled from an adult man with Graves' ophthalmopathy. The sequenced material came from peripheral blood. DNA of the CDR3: TGTGCCAGCAGCCAAGGGTTAACAGGGACAGGGGCTGGAAACACCATATATTTT. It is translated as CASSQGLTGTGAGNTIYF.